Sequencing of this T cell receptor (beta chain) was carried out in a study of shared clonotypes between healthy human individuals. TCRdb's copy holds only in-frame clones and misses some; the assay was immunoSEQ multiplex PCR. The data hold 1.5 million to 2.5 million clones, with about 95% observed a single time. Terminally differentiated effector memory CD45RA+ cells were excluded from the naive CD8 cells, which were CD45RO-negative and positively selected for CCR7. In regard to this clone: Antigen unknown.

The germline CDR1 and CDR2 sequences are SGHDT and YYEEEE. CDR3 length: 16 residues. V gave up 3 bases and J gave up 1 base, with 15 bases separating them. Findings and limits, study-wide: A few donors showed sharing of around 5.3% of naive CD4 clonotypes.

The gene calls are TRBV5-6 and TRBJ2-3, with D perhaps given as TRBD1 or TRBD2 (5 bases each). The source is a man between 18 and 29 years old in good health. The material sequenced was naive CD8+ T cells sorted from blood. The CDR3 nucleotides read TGTGCCAGCAGCTCACGACGGGGCCTTCGCACAGATACGCAGTATTTT. Amino acid sequence: CASSSRRGLRTDTQYF.